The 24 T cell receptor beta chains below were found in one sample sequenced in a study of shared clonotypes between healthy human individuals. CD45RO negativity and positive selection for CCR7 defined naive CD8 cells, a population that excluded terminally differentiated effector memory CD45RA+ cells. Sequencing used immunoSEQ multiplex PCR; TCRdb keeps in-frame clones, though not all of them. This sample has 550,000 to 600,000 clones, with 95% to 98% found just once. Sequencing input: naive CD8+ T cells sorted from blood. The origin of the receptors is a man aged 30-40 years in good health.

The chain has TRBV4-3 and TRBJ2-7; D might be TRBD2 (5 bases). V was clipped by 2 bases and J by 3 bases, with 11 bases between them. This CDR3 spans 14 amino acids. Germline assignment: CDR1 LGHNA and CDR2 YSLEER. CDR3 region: CASSQTRDFYEQYF. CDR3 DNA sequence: TGCGCCAGCAGCCAAACTAGGGATTTCTACGAGCAGTACTTC.

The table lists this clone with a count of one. CDR3 in amino acids: CASSLAVTGGVHNEQFF. The CDR3 coding sequence is TGCGCCAGCAGCTTGGCCGTTACGGGAGGGGTCCACAATGAGCAGTTCTTC. The genes are TRBV5-1 and TRBJ2-1; 8 nucleotides match TRBD2. CDR1 and CDR2 from the germline V gene are SGHRS and YFSETQ. Germline trimming cut 0 bases from V and 5 bases from J; bases unmatched to any gene: 10. The CDR3 covers 17 residues.

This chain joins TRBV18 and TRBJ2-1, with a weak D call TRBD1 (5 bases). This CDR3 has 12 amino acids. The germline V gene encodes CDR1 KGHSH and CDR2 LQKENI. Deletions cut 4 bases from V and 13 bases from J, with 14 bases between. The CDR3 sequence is CASSRGPQGQFF. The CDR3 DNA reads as TGTGCCAGCTCACGCGGACCCCAGGGACAGTTCTTC.

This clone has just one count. The CDR3 nucleotides are TGTGCCAGCAGTTATATGGCCGCAGATACGCAGTATTTT. Translation gives CASSYMAADTQYF. V and J are TRBV6-5 and TRBJ2-3; no clear D. V was shortened by 3 bases and J by 4 bases, with 8 bases between the two germline ends. Germline-derived CDR1 and CDR2 are MNHEY and SVGAGI. The CDR3 loop spans 13 amino acids.

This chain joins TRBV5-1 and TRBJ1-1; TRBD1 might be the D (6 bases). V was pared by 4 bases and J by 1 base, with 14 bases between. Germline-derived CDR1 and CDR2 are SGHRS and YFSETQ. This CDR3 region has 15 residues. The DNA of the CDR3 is TGCGCCAGCAGCACCGATCAGGGGAGGAACACTGAAGCTTTCTTT. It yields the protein CASSTDQGRNTEAFF.

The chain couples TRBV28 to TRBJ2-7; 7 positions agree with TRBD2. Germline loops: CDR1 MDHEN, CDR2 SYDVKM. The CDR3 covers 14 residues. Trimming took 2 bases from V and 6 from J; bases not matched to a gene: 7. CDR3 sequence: CASSLSGIACEQYF. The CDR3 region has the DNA TGTGCCAGCAGTTTAAGCGGGATCGCCTGCGAGCAGTACTTC. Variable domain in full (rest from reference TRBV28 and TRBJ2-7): DVKVTQSSRYLVKRTGEKVFLECVQDMDHENMFWYRQDPGLGLRLIYFSYDVKMKEKGDIPEGYSVSREKKERFSLILESASTNQTSMYLCASSLSGIACEQYFGPGTRLTVT.

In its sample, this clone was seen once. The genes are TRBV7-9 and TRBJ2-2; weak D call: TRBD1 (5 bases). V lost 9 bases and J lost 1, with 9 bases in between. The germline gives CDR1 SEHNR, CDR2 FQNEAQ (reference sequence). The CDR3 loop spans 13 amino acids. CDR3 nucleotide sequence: TGTGCCAGAAGGGGTCAGAACACCGGGGAGCTGTTTTTT. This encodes CARRGQNTGELFF.

CDR3 in DNA: TGTGCCAGCAGCCTAAGGGCTAGCTTATACACCGGGGAGCTGTTTTTT. The encoded protein is CASSLRASLYTGELFF. The chain is built from TRBV7-9 and TRBJ2-2; D is possibly TRBD2 (5 bases). The CDR3 consists of 16 residues. Per the germline V gene, CDR1 is SEHNR and CDR2 is FQNEAQ (reference sequence). The germline V and J ends were trimmed by 5 bases and 3 bases, with 16 bases remaining between them.

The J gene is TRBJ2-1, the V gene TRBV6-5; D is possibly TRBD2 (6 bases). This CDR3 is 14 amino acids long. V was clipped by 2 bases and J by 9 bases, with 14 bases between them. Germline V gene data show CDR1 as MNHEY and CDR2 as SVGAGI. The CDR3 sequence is CASSYQGLWGEQFF. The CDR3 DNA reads TGTGCCAGCAGTTACCAGGGACTCTGGGGTGAGCAGTTCTTC.

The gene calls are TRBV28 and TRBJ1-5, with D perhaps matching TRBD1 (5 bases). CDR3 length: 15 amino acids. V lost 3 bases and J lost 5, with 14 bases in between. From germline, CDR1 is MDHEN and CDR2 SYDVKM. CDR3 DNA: TGTGCCAGCAGTTTTTCCCTAGGGGACTATCAGCCCCAGCATTTT. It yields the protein CASSFSLGDYQPQHF.

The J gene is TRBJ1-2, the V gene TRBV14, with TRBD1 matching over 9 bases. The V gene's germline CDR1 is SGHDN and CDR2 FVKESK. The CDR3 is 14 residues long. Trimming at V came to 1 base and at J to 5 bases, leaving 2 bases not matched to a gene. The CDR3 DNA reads TGTGCCAGCAGCCAAGGACAGGGGGGGTATGGCTACACCTTC. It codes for CASSQGQGGYGYTF.

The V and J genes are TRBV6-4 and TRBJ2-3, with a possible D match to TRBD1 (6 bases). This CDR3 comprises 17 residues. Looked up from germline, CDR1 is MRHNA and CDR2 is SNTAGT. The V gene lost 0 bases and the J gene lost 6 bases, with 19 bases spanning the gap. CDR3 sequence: CASSDSSVYGGADTQYF. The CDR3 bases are TGTGCCAGCAGTGACTCGAGTGTTTATGGGGGCGCGGATACGCAGTATTTT.

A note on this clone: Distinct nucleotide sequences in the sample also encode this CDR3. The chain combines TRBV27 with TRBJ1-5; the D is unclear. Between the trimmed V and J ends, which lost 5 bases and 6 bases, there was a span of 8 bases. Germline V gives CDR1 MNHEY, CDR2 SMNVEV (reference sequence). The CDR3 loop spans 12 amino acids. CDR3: CASSPMGQPQHF. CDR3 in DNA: TGTGCCAGCAGTCCCATGGGTCAGCCCCAGCATTTT.

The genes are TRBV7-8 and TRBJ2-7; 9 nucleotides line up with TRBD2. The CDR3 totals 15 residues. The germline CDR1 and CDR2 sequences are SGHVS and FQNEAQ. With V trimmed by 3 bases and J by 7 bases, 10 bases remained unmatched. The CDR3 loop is CASSFPGLAGREQYF. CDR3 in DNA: TGTGCCAGCAGCTTCCCGGGGCTAGCGGGAAGGGAGCAGTACTTC.

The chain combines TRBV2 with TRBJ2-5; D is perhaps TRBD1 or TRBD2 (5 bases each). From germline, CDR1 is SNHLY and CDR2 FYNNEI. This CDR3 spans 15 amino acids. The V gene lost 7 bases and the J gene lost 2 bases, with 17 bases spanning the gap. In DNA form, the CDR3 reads TGTGCCAGCATCACCCGGGGCACCGGGCAAGAGACCCAGTACTTC. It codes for CASITRGTGQETQYF.

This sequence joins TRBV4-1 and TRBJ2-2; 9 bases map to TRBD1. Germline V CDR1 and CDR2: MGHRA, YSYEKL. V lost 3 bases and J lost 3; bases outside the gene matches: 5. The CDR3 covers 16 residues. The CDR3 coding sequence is TGCGCCAGCAGCCATGCCGGGACAGGGTACACCGGGGAGCTGTTTTTT. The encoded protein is CASSHAGTGYTGELFF.

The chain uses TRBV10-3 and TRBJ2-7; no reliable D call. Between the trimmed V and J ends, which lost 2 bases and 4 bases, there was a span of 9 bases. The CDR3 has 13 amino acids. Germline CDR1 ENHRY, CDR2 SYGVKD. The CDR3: CAISEGQVYEQYF. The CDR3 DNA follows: TGTGCCATCAGTGAGGGGCAAGTTTACGAGCAGTACTTC.

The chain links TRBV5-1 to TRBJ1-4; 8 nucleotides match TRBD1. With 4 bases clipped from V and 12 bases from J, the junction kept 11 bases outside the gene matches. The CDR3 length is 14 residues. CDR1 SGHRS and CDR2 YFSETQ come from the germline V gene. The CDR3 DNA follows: TGCGCCAGCAGCGACGGACAGGGTAGAGGGGAACTGTTTTTT. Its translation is CASSDGQGRGELFF.

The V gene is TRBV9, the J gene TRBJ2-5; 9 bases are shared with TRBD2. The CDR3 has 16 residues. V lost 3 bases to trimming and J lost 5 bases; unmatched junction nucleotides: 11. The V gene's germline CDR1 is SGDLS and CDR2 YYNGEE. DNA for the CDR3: TGTGCCAGCAGCGCAGACAGCGGGAGGCCCGGTGAGACCCAGTACTTC. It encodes CASSADSGRPGETQYF.

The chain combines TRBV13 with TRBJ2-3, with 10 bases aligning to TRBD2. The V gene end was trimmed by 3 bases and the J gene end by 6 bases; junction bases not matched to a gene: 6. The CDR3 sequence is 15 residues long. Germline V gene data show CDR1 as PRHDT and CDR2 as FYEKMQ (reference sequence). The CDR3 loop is CASSLTSGPSDTQYF. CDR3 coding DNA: TGTGCCAGCAGCTTGACTAGCGGGCCGTCGGATACGCAGTATTTT.

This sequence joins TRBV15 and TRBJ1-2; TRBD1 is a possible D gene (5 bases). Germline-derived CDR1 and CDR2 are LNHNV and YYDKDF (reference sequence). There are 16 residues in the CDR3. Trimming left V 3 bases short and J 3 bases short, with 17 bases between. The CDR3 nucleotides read TGTGCCACCAGCAGCCCTCCGGGACTGATTGACTATGGCTACACCTTC. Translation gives CATSSPPGLIDYGYTF.

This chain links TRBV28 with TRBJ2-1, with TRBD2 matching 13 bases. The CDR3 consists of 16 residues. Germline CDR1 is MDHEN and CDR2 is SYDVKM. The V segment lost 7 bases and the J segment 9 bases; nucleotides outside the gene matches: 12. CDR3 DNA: TGTGCCAGCACCAGGGGGCGGACTAGCGGGAGCGGTGAGCAGTTCTTC. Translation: CASTRGRTSGSGEQFF.

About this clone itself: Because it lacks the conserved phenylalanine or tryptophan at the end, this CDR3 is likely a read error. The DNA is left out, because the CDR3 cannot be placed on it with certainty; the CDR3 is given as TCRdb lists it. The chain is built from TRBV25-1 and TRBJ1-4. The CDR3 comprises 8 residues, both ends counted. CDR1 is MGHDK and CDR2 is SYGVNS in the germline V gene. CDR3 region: CASSESPD.

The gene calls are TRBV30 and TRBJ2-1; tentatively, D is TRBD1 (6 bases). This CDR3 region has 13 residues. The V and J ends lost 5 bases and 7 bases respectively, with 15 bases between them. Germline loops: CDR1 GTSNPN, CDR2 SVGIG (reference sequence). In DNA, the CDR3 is TGTGCCTGGGTTCAATCAGGGGTGAATGAGCAGTTCTTC. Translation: CAWVQSGVNEQFF.